These 27 T cell receptor beta chains originate from one sample sequenced in a study. The TRBV12-4/TRBJ1-2 clonotypes were amplified using barcode primers with ligated adaptors. MiXCR, applied by TCRdb to the multiplex PCR reads, yields one record per CDR3 protein. The sample records about 230 distinct CDR3 sequences, approximately 7% being singletons. The sequenced material came from tumor-infiltrating naive CD4+ T cells sorted from the breast tumor. Subset noted: naive CD4+ T cells, CD4+CD45RA+CD25-. The receptors come from a female donor with breast cancer.

This clonotype is judged medium-sized. The chain combines TRBV12-3 or TRBV12-4 with TRBJ1-2; TRBD1 matches 7 bases. V lost 5 bases, J lost 3 bases, and 0 bases stayed unmatched. This CDR3 is 12 amino acids long. The CDR3 DNA sequence: TGTGCCAGCAGTGGACAGGACTATGGCTACACCTTC. The encoded protein is CASSGQDYGYTF.

In its sample, this clonotype ranks as medium-sized. The chain combines TRBV12-3 or TRBV12-4 with TRBJ1-2; D call uncertain. Trimming pared 2 bases from V and 4 bases from J, leaving 5 bases between. There are 12 residues in the CDR3. CDR3 bases: TGTGCCAGCAGTTTATTAGGCTATGGCTACACCTTC. This translates into CASSLLGYGYTF.

This clonotype is categorized as medium-sized. V usage is TRBV12-3 or TRBV12-4 and J usage is TRBJ1-2, with D perhaps matching TRBD1 (5 bases). The CDR3 is 13 amino acids. The V gene lost 3 bases and the J gene lost 4 bases, with 9 bases spanning the gap. CDR3 region: CASSLVQGYGYTF. The CDR3 nucleotides read TGTGCCAGCAGTTTGGTCCAGGGCTATGGCTACACCTTC.

This clonotype counts as large. The gene calls are TRBV12-3 or TRBV12-4 and TRBJ1-2; 8 bases are shared with TRBD1. The CDR3 runs to 13 residues. The V and J ends lost 7 bases and 7 bases, in that order; junction bases with no gene match: 8. This chain's CDR3 is CASKPGQGGGYTF. The CDR3 nucleotides read TGTGCCAGCAAACCAGGACAGGGCGGTGGCTACACCTTC.

This clonotype was picked up a small number of times. This chain links TRBV12-3 or TRBV12-4 with TRBJ1-2; unclear D gene. The CDR3 contains 12 residues. V was trimmed by 6 bases and J by 6 bases, leaving 11 bases between them. DNA for the CDR3: TGTGCCAGCAGCCGACGGTCAGATGGCTACACCTTC. Amino acids: CASSRRSDGYTF.

This clonotype ranks as large. The V gene is TRBV12-3 or TRBV12-4, the J gene TRBJ1-2; D might be TRBD1 (6 bases). CDR3 length: 12 residues. V was cut by 5 bases and J by 4 bases, with 8 bases left in between. CDR3 sequence reads: CASSRDIYGYTF. Written as DNA, the CDR3 is TGTGCCAGCAGTAGGGACATCTATGGCTACACCTTC.

In the case of this clonotype: Because the CDR3 is missing its conserved closing phenylalanine or tryptophan, this is likely a read error. The V gene is TRBV12-3 or TRBV12-4, the J gene TRBJ1-2, with a possible D match to TRBD1 (5 bases). This CDR3 region has 13 residues. The CDR3 DNA sequence: TGTGCCTGCAGGGCAGGAGCTAACTATGGCTACACCATC. It specifies CACRAGANYGYTI.

By proportion, this clonotype is large. The chain carries TRBV12-3 or TRBV12-4 and TRBJ1-2; maybe TRBD1 (5 bases). V lost 3 bases, J lost 4 bases, and 9 bases lay in between. The CDR3 covers 13 residues. The CDR3 nucleotides are TGTGCCAGCAGTTTGCAGGGTCTCTATGGCTACACCTTC. Translating it yields CASSLQGLYGYTF.

This clonotype rates as hyperexpanded (1% or more). The junction departs from the called germline gene at one end, perhaps through a read error. The V and J genes are TRBV12-3 or TRBV12-4 and TRBJ1-2; weak D call: TRBD1 (6 bases). CDR3 length equals 13 residues. The CDR3 here is CASSSTGQPLGLF. In DNA form, the CDR3 reads TGTGCCAGCAGTTCCACCGGACAGCCACTGGGACTTTTC.

In this sample, this clonotype is large. The V and J genes are TRBV12-3 or TRBV12-4 and TRBJ1-2; D gene ambiguous. Trimming shortened V by 5 bases and J by 4 bases, and 14 bases separated the two germline ends. There are 14 residues in the CDR3. The DNA of the CDR3 is TGTGCCAGCAGTAATACACAGAACTCCTATGGCTACACCTTC. Translated, it gives CASSNTQNSYGYTF.

This clonotype is termed medium-sized. The chain uses TRBV12-3 or TRBV12-4 and TRBJ1-2; no reliable D call. This CDR3 is built from 13 residues. Trimming took off 6 bases at V and 0 bases at J, with 8 bases between the two ends. CDR3 nucleotide sequence: TGTGCCAGCAGCAGCACAACTAACTATGGCTACACCTTC. This encodes CASSSTTNYGYTF.

This clonotype is termed medium-sized. The chain joins TRBV12-3 or TRBV12-4 to TRBJ1-2; 8 bases match TRBD1. After removal of 6 bases from V and 4 bases from J, the junction contained 1 base not matched to a gene. The CDR3 loop spans 12 amino acids. For the CDR3, the DNA is TGTGCCAGCAGCGGACAGGGCTATGGCTACACCTTC. It is translated as CASSGQGYGYTF.

This clonotype is large within its sample. The chain is built from TRBV12-3 or TRBV12-4 and TRBJ1-2; no definite D call. The germline V and J ends were trimmed by 7 bases and 2 bases, with 5 bases remaining between them. The CDR3 totals 11 residues. DNA for the CDR3: TGTGCCAGCAAACGGAACTATGGCTACACCTTC. It translates to CASKRNYGYTF.

This clonotype qualifies as hyperexpanded. A read error may account for a junction end that differs from germline. This sequence joins TRBV12-3 or TRBV12-4 and TRBJ1-2; D not certain. This CDR3 contains 13 residues. The CDR3 DNA sequence: TGTGCCAGCAGACAATCACCCTCGGCTAGGTCCGCCTTC. Its translation: CASRQSPSARSAF.

This clonotype qualifies as hyperexpanded (1% or more). The rearrangement links TRBV12-3 or TRBV12-4 to TRBJ1-2; no reliable D call. V lost 5 bases to trimming and J lost 4 bases, with 20 bases between them. The CDR3 is made up of 16 amino acids. CDR3 DNA sequence: TGTGCCAGCAGTAGCCCATGGACGGAGCACGCCTATGGCTACACCTTC. Amino acids: CASSSPWTEHAYGYTF.

This rearrangement joins TRBV12-3 or TRBV12-4 to TRBJ1-1; tentative D call: TRBD1 (6 bases). CDR3 size: 13 residues. V was pared by 4 bases and J by 3 bases, with 9 bases between. The CDR3 bases are TGTGCCAGCAGTTCCGGACAGTACACTGAAGCTTTCTTT. Translated, it gives CASSSGQYTEAFF.

By share, this clonotype ranks as medium-sized. The V call is TRBV12-3 or TRBV12-4, the J call TRBJ1-2; a possible D gene is TRBD1 (5 bases). Trimming took 7 bases from V and 4 from J, leaving 13 bases between them. The length of the CDR3 is 13 residues. CDR3 protein: CASNQGLGYGYTF. DNA for the CDR3: TGTGCCAGCAACCAGGGATTGGGCTATGGCTACACCTTC.

This clonotype is termed large. V and J are TRBV12-3 or TRBV12-4 and TRBJ1-2; 7 nucleotides line up with TRBD1. V was clipped by 7 bases and J by 8 bases; unmatched bases: 7. The CDR3 extends over 12 amino acids. The CDR3 region is CASTRDSGGYTF. The CDR3 DNA sequence: TGTGCCAGCACACGGGACAGCGGCGGCTACACCTTC.

This clonotype is medium-sized within its sample. The V call is TRBV12-3 or TRBV12-4, the J call TRBJ1-2, with 7 bases that match TRBD1. V gave up 1 base and J gave up 7 bases; unmatched junction bases: 6. The CDR3 is made up of 14 amino acids. The CDR3, as DNA: TGTGCCAGCAGTTTAGGTCTGACAGGGAGTGGCTACACCTTC. Protein sequence: CASSLGLTGSGYTF.

Within the sample, this clonotype is medium-sized. The chain is built from TRBV12-3 or TRBV12-4 and TRBJ1-2; 7 positions agree with TRBD1. The CDR3 sequence is 14 residues long. V was clipped by 7 bases and J by 0 bases; unmatched bases: 5. The CDR3 loop reads CASTKGQTNYGYTF. The CDR3 nucleotides read TGTGCCAGCACCAAGGGACAGACTAACTATGGCTACACCTTC.

This clonotype is judged hyperexpanded. This chain uses TRBV12-3 or TRBV12-4 with TRBJ1-2, with 7 bases lining up with TRBD1. The CDR3 covers 12 residues. The junction had 3 bases not matched to a gene; V was cut back by 6 bases and J by 5 bases. CDR3 residues: CASRTGLYGYTF. The CDR3 nucleotides are TGTGCCAGCAGGACAGGGTTGTATGGCTACACCTTC.

By frequency in the sample, this clonotype is large. DNA for the CDR3: TGTGCCAGCAGTTTAGTCTTTGGCTATGGCTACACCTTC. Residues: CASSLVFGYGYTF. This chain links TRBV12-3 or TRBV12-4 with TRBJ1-2, with D hard to call. V dropped 1 base and J dropped 4 bases, with 7 bases sitting between them. The CDR3 spans 13 residues.

This clonotype is categorized as large. This chain's CDR3 is CASRHRVGYGYTF. The CDR3 DNA is TGTGCCAGCAGGCACAGGGTCGGCTATGGCTACACCTTC. V usage is TRBV12-3 or TRBV12-4 and J usage is TRBJ1-2, with TRBD1 as a possible D gene (6 bases). Trimming removed 6 bases from V and 4 bases from J, with 12 bases in between. This CDR3 has 13 amino acids.

In its sample, this clonotype ranks as large (0.1 to 1%). The chain is built from TRBV12-3 or TRBV12-4 and TRBJ1-2, with D hard to call. The CDR3 has 13 residues. V was pared by 4 bases and J by 4 bases, with 10 bases between. CDR3 loop: CASSSDQTYGYTF. CDR3 DNA: TGTGCCAGCAGTTCCGACCAAACCTATGGCTACACCTTC.

By its share, this clonotype is large. This sequence joins TRBV12-3 or TRBV12-4 and TRBJ1-2; D might be TRBD1 (5 bases). Trimming took 5 bases from V and 8 from J, leaving 18 bases between them. The CDR3 runs 14 residues. DNA of the CDR3: TGTGCCAGCAGTATACGGGACGGGCGAAGGGGCTACACCTTC. It translates to CASSIRDGRRGYTF.

This clonotype is deemed large (0.1 to 1%). The chain carries TRBV12-3 or TRBV12-4 and TRBJ1-2; D gene unclear. V was pared by 6 bases and J by 7 bases, with 15 bases between. The CDR3 loop spans 13 amino acids. CDR3: CASRGTWSPGYTF. The CDR3, as DNA: TGTGCCAGCAGGGGCACATGGTCTCCTGGCTACACCTTC.

This clonotype ranks as medium-sized (0.01 to 0.1%). The chain has TRBV12-3 or TRBV12-4 and TRBJ1-2; D not resolved. CDR3 length equals 11 residues. V dropped 6 bases and J dropped 6 bases, with 8 bases sitting between them. The CDR3 is CASSRLDGYTF. For the CDR3, the DNA is TGTGCCAGCAGCCGTCTCGATGGCTACACCTTC.